The clone carrying this T cell receptor beta chain occurred a few times. The antigen is undetermined. The sample originates from a study of long-term antiretroviral therapy in people with HIV. An immunoSEQ assay, version v3.0, was performed at survey level. Sequencing efforts were directed toward about 40,000-50,000 T-cell genomes per sample. Assay used: immunoSEQ multiplex PCR; TCRdb lists only in-frame clones, some missing. The sample lists some 21,000 clones, around 80% occurring once. Findings and limits, study-wide: Relative to transplant donor controls, diversity remained lower despite increasing after ART. Unavailable data included ART adherence, viral resistance and therapy changes (switches in treatment).

Held in samples before DNA extraction were about 0.85-10 million cryopreserved PBMC. Germline CDR1 is PRHDT and CDR2 is FYEKMQ (reference sequence). With V trimmed by 2 bases and J by 7 bases, 7 bases remained unmatched. This CDR3 has 14 amino acids. This clonotype was sampled from a man aged 50 to 60 with HIV. The chain combines TRBV13 with TRBJ1-2; 7 bases agree with TRBD1. The sequences come from unsorted PBMCs, collected 0.3 years after starting antiretroviral therapy. The CDR3 sequence: CASSLIQGPGGYTF. The CDR3 region has the DNA TGTGCCAGCAGCTTAATACAGGGGCCGGGTGGCTACACCTTC.